The clone carrying this T cell receptor (beta chain) has a handful of counts. Its matching antigen is unknown. The source of the sample is a study of identical twins' blood T cells. General study results and limits: Out-of-frame TCRbeta clonotypes reportedly had markedly more similar V usage in twins than unrelated donors.

Six healthy women, forming three identical twin pairs, donated samples. Reared together, all three twin pairs probably met the same infectious agents and vaccines. Each TCR cDNA library carried sample-specific barcodes on both ends. TCRdb used MiXCR to reprocess the 5' RACE reads, holding one entry per CDR3 protein. Found here are fewer than 450,000 distinct CDR3 sequences, roughly 30% of them singletons; the top ten hold 5.5% to 7%. This CDR3 is built from 15 residues. Trimming pared 0 bases from V and 1 base from J, leaving 9 bases between. Germline V gene sequence: CDR1 KGHSH, CDR2 LQKENI. This chain joins TRBV18 and TRBJ2-5, with unresolved D. Sequencing was carried out using PBMCs. This receptor was obtained from a woman aged 18 to 50 in good health. The CDR3 is CASSPPAGLQETQYF. DNA of the CDR3: TGTGCCAGCTCACCACCGGCAGGCCTCCAAGAGACCCAGTACTTC.